Listed below are T cell receptor beta chains from one sample, sequenced in a study of blood T cell repertoires in COVID-19. Clones were read by immunoSEQ multiplex PCR, and TCRdb kept only the in-frame ones, dropping some. The sample has about 37,000 clones, more than 85% seen once. The specimen was peripheral blood. These receptors all stem from a woman older than 75 with acute or convalescent COVID-19. Both conserved end residues are part of each CDR3. D genes are given only for firm matches. Some rows have no size entry. The others give once, few or many, or a class for an expanded clone.

D: NA; size: NA; V: TRBV7-8; length: 15; J: TRBJ1-2; DNA: TGTGCCAGCAGCCCTCCATCAGGGACACCCTATGGCTACACCTTC; CDR3: CASSPPSGTPYGYTF
D: NA; size: NA; V: TRBV5-1; length: 15; J: TRBJ2-7; DNA: TGCGCCAGCAGCTTGGGAACGGGGAGAGCCTACGAGCAGTACTTC; CDR3: CASSLGTGRAYEQYF
D: TRBD1; size: once; V: TRBV6-1; length: 14; J: TRBJ1-2; DNA: TGTGCCAGCAGTGAAGCTAACAGGGGGCGAGGCTACACCTTC; CDR3: CASSEANRGRGYTF
D: TRBD1; size: once; V: TRBV10-2; length: 14; J: TRBJ2-3; DNA: TGCGCCAGCGGGGACAGTAGTAGCACAGATACGCAGTATTTT; CDR3: CASGDSSSTDTQYF
D: TRBD1; size: NA; V: TRBV6-5; length: 15; J: TRBJ2-3; DNA: TGTGCCAGCCAGTTAGGTGGGACAGGGTCAGATACGCAGTATTTT; CDR3: CASQLGGTGSDTQYF
D: NA; size: NA; V: TRBV29-1; length: 12; J: TRBJ1-5; DNA: TGCAGCGTTGGGTCAGGCAATCAGCCCCAGCATTTT; CDR3: CSVGSGNQPQHF
D: TRBD1; size: once; V: TRBV6-5; length: 15; J: TRBJ1-1; DNA: TGTGCCAGCAGTAGCCGACAGGGAAGGGCGACTGAAGCTTTCTTT; CDR3: CASSSRQGRATEAFF
D: TRBD1; size: NA; V: TRBV6-6; length: 13; J: TRBJ1-2; DNA: TGTGCCACCCAGGGGGGAACTAACTATGGCTACACCTTC; CDR3: CATQGGTNYGYTF
D: NA; size: NA; V: TRBV6-2/TRBV6-3; length: 13; J: TRBJ1-6; DNA: TGTGCCAGCAGTTACCAGACAGATTCACCCCTCCACTTT; CDR3: CASSYQTDSPLHF
D: NA; size: NA; V: TRBV10-3; length: 12; J: TRBJ1-5; DNA: TGTGCCATCAGGGCAGATAATCAGCCCCAGCATTTT; CDR3: CAIRADNQPQHF
D: NA; size: once; V: TRBV13; length: 16; J: TRBJ1-2; DNA: TGTGCCAGCAGCTTAGGCGGGGGAGGTTTGAACTATGGCTACACCTTC; CDR3: CASSLGGGGLNYGYTF
D: TRBD1; size: NA; V: TRBV5-1; length: 14; J: TRBJ1-5; DNA: TGCGCCAGCAGCTTGAGTCAGGGGGCACAGCCCCAGCATTTT; CDR3: CASSLSQGAQPQHF
D: NA; size: NA; V: TRBV2; length: 14; J: TRBJ2-5; DNA: TGTGCCAGCAGTGAAAGACCACCGGGAGAGACCCAGTACTTC; CDR3: CASSERPPGETQYF
D: TRBD2; size: NA; V: TRBV7-9; length: 15; J: TRBJ2-1; DNA: TGTGCACTTACACGGGCGGGGGGGATCTACAATGAGCAGTTCTTC; CDR3: CALTRAGGIYNEQFF
D: NA; size: NA; V: TRBV9; length: 16; J: TRBJ1-2; DNA: TGTGCCAGCAGCGTCAGTAGAGGCAGGGGCGAATATGGCTACACCTTC; CDR3: CASSVSRGRGEYGYTF
D: TRBD1; size: few; V: TRBV11-2; length: 15; J: TRBJ1-3; DNA: TGTGCCAGCAGCCGAATAAACAGGGGTGGAAACACCATATATTTT; CDR3: CASSRINRGGNTIYF
D: NA; size: NA; V: TRBV15; length: 18; J: TRBJ2-3; DNA: TGTGCCACCAGCAGCTCAGGATACAGAGCGGACGACACAGATACGCAGTATTTT; CDR3: CATSSSGYRADDTDTQYF
D: NA; size: NA; V: TRBV19; length: 15; J: TRBJ2-1; DNA: TGTGCCAGTAGTATCTATCCGTTCTCCTACAATGAGCAGTTCTTC; CDR3: CASSIYPFSYNEQFF
D: NA; size: NA; V: TRBV18; length: 15; J: TRBJ1-5; DNA: TGTGCCAGCTCACTTGATCCAGGGGCGGGTCAGCCCCAGCATTTT; CDR3: CASSLDPGAGQPQHF
D: NA; size: NA; V: TRBV5-1; length: 15; J: TRBJ2-2; DNA: TGCGCCAGCAGCTTGGGCCACAGGGACACCGGGGAGCTGTTTTTT; CDR3: CASSLGHRDTGELFF
D: TRBD2; size: NA; V: TRBV5-5; length: 16; J: TRBJ2-1; DNA: TGTGCCACCGGCTCCCCCCGCGGGGGGGCTTGGAATGAGCAGTTCTTC; CDR3: CATGSPRGGAWNEQFF
D: TRBD2; size: NA; V: TRBV24-1; length: 15; J: TRBJ2-1; DNA: TGTGCCACCGGGGGAGCGGGGGGGCCTGGGAATGAGCAGTTCTTC; CDR3: CATGGAGGPGNEQFF
D: NA; size: NA; V: TRBV5-6; length: 17; J: TRBJ1-6; DNA: TGTGCCAGCAGCTTGGGGTCAGGGGCCCCTAGGAATTCACCCCTCCACTTT; CDR3: CASSLGSGAPRNSPLHF
D: NA; size: NA; V: TRBV4-1; length: 13; J: TRBJ1-2; DNA: TGCGCCAGCAGCCAAGGACTGGGCTATGGCTACACCTTC; CDR3: CASSQGLGYGYTF
D: TRBD1; size: NA; V: TRBV4-1; length: 14; J: TRBJ1-1; DNA: TGCGCCAGCAGCCCTAGACAGGGGAACACTGAAGCTTTCTTT; CDR3: CASSPRQGNTEAFF
D: NA; size: NA; V: TRBV4-2; length: 18; J: TRBJ2-1; DNA: TGTGCCAGCAGCCACCAAGATAATGGCCAGGGGCGCTACAATGAGCAGTTCTTC; CDR3: CASSHQDNGQGRYNEQFF
D: TRBD1; size: once; V: TRBV7-8; length: 14; J: TRBJ2-3; DNA: TGTGCCAGCAGCTTAGCAGGGGGCGAGAATACGCAGTATTTT; CDR3: CASSLAGGENTQYF
D: TRBD1; size: NA; V: TRBV29-1; length: 12; J: TRBJ2-3; DNA: TGCAGCGCAACAGGGGGTACAGATACGCAGTATTTT; CDR3: CSATGGTDTQYF
D: TRBD1; size: NA; V: TRBV11-2; length: 13; J: TRBJ1-1; DNA: TGTGCCAGCAGCCGACAGGGTAACACTGAAGCTTTCTTT; CDR3: CASSRQGNTEAFF
D: NA; size: NA; V: TRBV9; length: 13; J: TRBJ2-3; DNA: TGTGCCAGCAGCGACAGAGCTACAGATACGCAGTATTTT; CDR3: CASSDRATDTQYF
D: NA; size: NA; V: TRBV18; length: 17; J: TRBJ1-4; DNA: TGTGCCAGCTCACCACCGGTGCGGGAAAGAACTAATGAAAAACTGTTTTTT; CDR3: CASSPPVRERTNEKLFF
D: TRBD1; size: NA; V: TRBV18; length: 15; J: TRBJ1-2; DNA: TGTGCCAGCTCACCCGGGACAGGGAGGACCTATGGCTACACCTTC; CDR3: CASSPGTGRTYGYTF
D: TRBD2; size: NA; V: TRBV5-4; length: 16; J: TRBJ2-1; DNA: TGTGCCAGCAGCTCCTCTCTAGCGGGGCTCTACAATGAGCAGTTCTTC; CDR3: CASSSSLAGLYNEQFF
D: NA; size: NA; V: TRBV5-1; length: 14; J: TRBJ2-7; DNA: TGCGCCAGCAGCTCCGGGGACACCACCTACGAGCAGTACTTC; CDR3: CASSSGDTTYEQYF
D: TRBD1; size: NA; V: TRBV18; length: 17; J: TRBJ2-5; DNA: TGTGCCAGCTCACCACCTAGTAGACAGGGGTTTGGAGAGACCCAGTACTTC; CDR3: CASSPPSRQGFGETQYF
D: NA; size: NA; V: TRBV5-1; length: 13; J: TRBJ1-1; DNA: TGCGCCAGCAGCTTGGCGCGGAACACTGAAGCTTTCTTT; CDR3: CASSLARNTEAFF
D: NA; size: NA; V: TRBV3-1/TRBV3-2; length: 12; J: TRBJ1-5; DNA: TGTGCCAGCAGCATAACAGATCAGCCCCAGCATTTT; CDR3: CASSITDQPQHF
D: TRBD1; size: NA; V: TRBV7-8; length: 15; J: TRBJ2-4; DNA: TGTGCCAGCAGCTTAGGGTTCATACAGGGGGACATTCAGTACTTC; CDR3: CASSLGFIQGDIQYF
D: TRBD1; size: few; V: TRBV5-5; length: 16; J: TRBJ2-5; DNA: TGTGCCAGCAGCTCTAGGACAGGGGGTAAGGGAGAGACCCAGTACTTC; CDR3: CASSSRTGGKGETQYF
D: NA; size: NA; V: TRBV10-3; length: 14; J: TRBJ1-6; DNA: TGTGCCATCAGCAGGGCCGGGAGGGATTCACCCCTCCACTTT; CDR3: CAISRAGRDSPLHF
D: NA; size: NA; V: TRBV10-3; length: 14; J: TRBJ1-2; DNA: TGTGCCATCAGTCTTTTCGGGGGTCAGGACGGCTACACCTTC; CDR3: CAISLFGGQDGYTF
D: NA; size: NA; V: TRBV5-1; length: 14; J: TRBJ1-2; DNA: TGCGCCAGCAGACAGGACATCAGGGACTATGGCTACACCTTC; CDR3: CASRQDIRDYGYTF
D: NA; size: NA; V: TRBV3-1/TRBV3-2; length: 12; J: TRBJ1-3; DNA: TGTGCCAGCAGCCCCCAGGGAAACACCATATATTTT; CDR3: CASSPQGNTIYF
D: TRBD1; size: NA; V: TRBV3-1/TRBV3-2; length: 13; J: TRBJ1-2; DNA: TGTGCCAGCAGCCAAGGACAGGGGGGAGGCTACACCTTC; CDR3: CASSQGQGGGYTF
D: NA; size: NA; V: TRBV27; length: 14; J: TRBJ1-3; DNA: TGTGCCAGCAGCCCATCCATCTCTGGAAACACCATATATTTT; CDR3: CASSPSISGNTIYF